Listed here are 13 T cell receptor beta chains from one sample, sequenced in a study of cytomegalovirus exposure and HLA in healthy donors. A multiplex PCR was run with 60 Vbeta primers and 13 Jbeta primers. Only in-frame clones appear in the TCRdb table, and some are missing; sequencing was by immunoSEQ multiplex PCR. Of approximately 200,000 clones listed, approximately 80% are singletons. The sequenced material came from PBMCs. Receptors originate from a woman aged 18-29 years in good health and CMV-seropositive.

This chain uses TRBV28 with TRBJ2-6; D unresolved. This CDR3 comprises 15 residues. V was trimmed by 2 bases and J by 4 bases, leaving 9 bases between them. In germline, CDR1 is MDHEN, CDR2 SYDVKM. DNA of the CDR3: TGTGCCAGCAGTTTACGCGGCTCCGGGGCCAACGTCCTGACTTTC. This gives the protein CASSLRGSGANVLTF.

Turning to this clone: This same CDR3 is encoded by further DNA sequences in the sample. V is TRBV5-1 and J is TRBJ2-5, with 8 positions matching TRBD2. V lost 2 bases, J lost 5 bases, and 2 bases stayed unmatched. The germline V gene has CDR1 SGHRS and CDR2 YFSETQ. The CDR3 length is 13 residues. The CDR3 sequence: CASSFGGGETQYF. CDR3 DNA sequence: TGCGCCAGCAGCTTCGGCGGGGGGGAGACCCAGTACTTC.

In this sample, this clone turned up a few times. V and J are TRBV6-4 and TRBJ2-1; possibly TRBD1 for D (6 bases). Germline V gene lookup returns CDR1 MRHNA and CDR2 SNTAGT. The CDR3 loop spans 15 amino acids. V lost 6 bases and J lost 0, with 12 bases in between. The CDR3 DNA reads TGTGCCAGCAGCGAGGTAGGGGGCTCCTACAATGAGCAGTTCTTC. Translation: CASSEVGGSYNEQFF.

A few counts support this clone. The chain links TRBV7-9 to TRBJ1-2, with 11 bases aligning to TRBD1. Trimming took 2 bases from V and 4 from J; bases not matched to a gene: 6. This CDR3 region has 16 residues. Germline CDR1 reads SEHNR; CDR2 reads FQNEAQ (reference sequence). The CDR3 protein is CASSLTWDRGIYGYTF. The CDR3 DNA reads as TGTGCCAGCAGCTTAACCTGGGACAGGGGGATCTATGGCTACACCTTC.

This clone was found a few times. V gene TRBV6-5 combines with J gene TRBJ2-3; TRBD2 agrees at 9 bases. The germline V gene has CDR1 MNHEY and CDR2 SVGAGI. There are 15 residues in the CDR3. The V and J ends lost 7 bases and 5 bases, in that order; junction bases with no gene match: 10. The chain's CDR3 is CASNPAGGLGDTQYF. The CDR3 coding sequence is TGTGCCAGCAACCCAGCGGGGGGCCTTGGAGATACGCAGTATTTT.

J is TRBJ1-3 and V is TRBV5-1; a weak D match, TRBD1 (6 bases). The CDR3 sequence is 14 residues long. Germline V gives CDR1 SGHRS, CDR2 YFSETQ. V was pared by 3 bases and J by 9 bases, with 16 bases between. CDR3 DNA sequence: TGCGCCAGCAGCTCCCGACAGGCCGGAGGCACCATATATTTT. It specifies CASSSRQAGGTIYF.

The CDR3 DNA reads as TGTGCCAGCCTAACACAGGGGCCATACGAGCAGTACGTC. Protein: CASLTQGPYEQYV. This chain connects TRBV14 to TRBJ2-7, with 7 bases lining up with TRBD1. The CDR3 sequence is 13 residues long. Trimming took 8 bases from V and 4 from J; bases not matched to a gene: 8. Germline CDR1 reads SGHDN; CDR2 reads FVKESK.

In its sample, this clone was seen a few times. J is TRBJ2-7 and V is TRBV6-1; 9 positions match TRBD2. V gave up 5 bases and J gave up 1 base; unmatched junction bases: 6. CDR1 is MNHNS, CDR2 SASEGT, per germline. The CDR3 loop spans 15 amino acids. The CDR3 DNA follows: TGTGCCAGCAGTTCACTAGCGGGTGAGTCCTACGAGCAGTACGTC. Its translation is CASSSLAGESYEQYV.

This clone was detected once. V is TRBV28 and J is TRBJ2-1; 7 nucleotides line up with TRBD1. The V gene's germline CDR1 is MDHEN and CDR2 SYDVKM. This CDR3 has 16 amino acids. J lost 6 bases, V lost 4 bases, and 12 bases had no gene match. The CDR3: CASSSVWDSDRNEQFF. The CDR3, as DNA: TGTGCCAGCAGTTCGGTATGGGACAGCGACCGCAATGAGCAGTTCTTC. The full variable domain, in which reference TRBV28 and TRBJ2-1 provide the parts outside the CDR3, is DVKVTQSSRYLVKRTGEKVFLECVQDMDHENMFWYRQDPGLGLRLIYFSYDVKMKEKGDIPEGYSVSREKKERFSLILESASTNQTSMYLCASSSVWDSDRNEQFFGPGTRLTVL.

V gene TRBV10-3 combines with J gene TRBJ1-5, with D maybe TRBD1 (6 bases). CDR3 length: 15 residues. The V gene lost 0 bases and the J gene lost 5 bases, with 11 bases spanning the gap. From germline, CDR1 is ENHRY and CDR2 SYGVKD. CDR3 coding DNA: TGTGCCATCAGTGAGTCGGTAGCAGGGGATCAGCCCCAGCATTTT. Its protein is CAISESVAGDQPQHF.

The chain combines TRBV7-2 with TRBJ2-1; D might be TRBD1 (5 bases). There are 15 residues in the CDR3. The germline gives CDR1 SGHTA, CDR2 FQGNSA. Trimming left V 2 bases short and J 4 bases short, with 12 bases between. The DNA of the CDR3 is TGTGCCAGCAGCTTAAACAGGATCGGTTACAATGAGCAGTTCTTC. It is translated as CASSLNRIGYNEQFF.

The chain is built from TRBV7-6 and TRBJ2-1; 7 bases align to TRBD1. J was trimmed by 10 bases and V by 3 bases; bases with no gene match: 12. The CDR3 has 15 amino acids. The germline gives CDR1 SGHVS, CDR2 FNYEAQ. CDR3 sequence (DNA): TGTGCCAGCAGCTTCCCGGGACAGAGGCTAGGGGAGCAGTTCTTC. This translates into CASSFPGQRLGEQFF.

The sample holds a few counts of this clone. The J gene is TRBJ1-1, the V gene TRBV6-5; TRBD1 matches 7 bases. The germline V gene encodes CDR1 MNHEY and CDR2 SVGAGI. The CDR3 has 13 residues. V dropped 7 bases and J dropped 4; count of bases not matched to a gene: 6. The CDR3 loop reads CASNRQGSTEAFF. The CDR3 bases are TGTGCCAGCAACAGACAGGGAAGCACTGAAGCTTTCTTT.